These 27 T cell receptor beta chains share one sample of origin, sequenced in a study of cytomegalovirus exposure and HLA in healthy donors. 60 Vbeta and 13 Jbeta primers were used in PCR. TCRdb keeps only in-frame clones here, not all; method: immunoSEQ multiplex PCR. The table has 90,000 to 130,000 clones, over 65% seen once; the top ten hold approximately 1.3%. Sequencing was carried out using PBMCs. The receptors originated from a woman between 25 and 40 years old in good health and CMV-seronegative.

This CDR3 reads CASSLDGIWGNTGELFF. The CDR3 DNA reads TGTGCCAGCAGCTTAGACGGGATCTGGGGGAACACCGGGGAGCTGTTTTTT. The V gene is TRBV7-8, the J gene TRBJ2-2; D is perhaps TRBD2 (5 bases). The V end was cut by 1 base, the J end by 1 base, with 13 bases between. This CDR3 contains 17 residues. Looked up from germline, CDR1 is SGHVS and CDR2 is FQNEAQ.

This clone appeared a single time. The V and J genes are TRBV5-1 and TRBJ2-3; 7 bases align to TRBD2. J gave up 4 bases and V 0 bases, and 8 bases lay outside the gene matches. CDR3 length equals 16 residues. Germline V gives CDR1 SGHRS, CDR2 YFSETQ. CDR3 in amino acids: CASSLARAGPPDTQYF. CDR3 bases: TGCGCCAGCAGCTTGGCCCGAGCGGGGCCCCCAGATACGCAGTATTTT.

The chain recombines TRBV4-3 with TRBJ2-1, with 7 bases lining up with TRBD1. The germline V gene has CDR1 LGHNA and CDR2 YSLEER. Losses at the gene ends were 1 base for V and 4 bases for J; bases not matched to a gene: 10. The CDR3 extends over 17 amino acids. In DNA, the CDR3 is TGCGCCAGCAGCCAAGGTATCAACAGGGGCCTGTACAATGAGCAGTTCTTC. This gives the protein CASSQGINRGLYNEQFF.

The genes are TRBV5-5 and TRBJ1-5; TRBD1 is a possible D gene (6 bases). With 4 bases removed from V and 0 bases from J, the gap between germline ends came to 14 bases. There are 16 residues in the CDR3. CDR1 is SGHKS and CDR2 is YYEKEE in the germline V gene (reference sequence). CDR3 loop: CASSPQTGFSNQPQHF. The CDR3 region has the DNA TGTGCCAGCAGCCCCCAGACAGGCTTTAGCAATCAGCCCCAGCATTTT.

In its sample, this clone was seen a few times. The rearrangement links TRBV7-9 to TRBJ2-1, with D perhaps TRBD2 (5 bases). Germline V gene sequence: CDR1 SEHNR, CDR2 FQNEAQ (reference sequence). V dropped 5 bases and J dropped 0 bases, with 14 bases sitting between them. The CDR3 has 16 amino acids. The CDR3 sequence: CASSRVSGSSYNEQFF. As DNA, the CDR3 is TGTGCCAGCAGCCGAGTAAGCGGAAGCTCCTACAATGAGCAGTTCTTC.

The chain combines TRBV4-3 with TRBJ2-3; possibly TRBD2 for D (6 bases). The CDR3 is made up of 14 amino acids. From germline, CDR1 is LGHNA and CDR2 YSLEER. The ends were cut back, 2 bases at V and 4 bases at J, with 10 bases in the middle. The CDR3 DNA sequence: TGCGCCAGCAGCCAAAAGACGGGAGCAGATACGCAGTATTTT. It encodes CASSQKTGADTQYF.

This clone showed up just once. CDR3 nucleotide sequence: TGCGCCAGCAGCCATGGTACGGGTGGCACTGAAGCTTTCTTT. It yields the protein CASSHGTGGTEAFF. The J gene is TRBJ1-1, the V gene TRBV5-1; no reliable D call. Trimming stripped 4 bases from V and 4 bases from J, with 14 bases between. The V gene's germline CDR1 is SGHRS and CDR2 YFSETQ. This CDR3 has 14 residues.

The chain is built from TRBV2 and TRBJ2-2; D not certain. CDR1 SNHLY and CDR2 FYNNEI come from the germline V gene. The CDR3 is 15 residues long. V was clipped by 5 bases and J by 0 bases, with 10 bases between them. The CDR3 spells CASSYRRPNTGELFF. CDR3 sequence (DNA): TGTGCCAGCAGTTACCGCAGGCCGAACACCGGGGAGCTGTTTTTT. Supplemented by reference TRBV2 and TRBJ2-2, the full variable domain reads EPEVTQTPSHQVTQMGQEVILRCVPISNHLYFYWYRQILGQKVEFLVSFYNNEISEKSEIFDDQFSVERPDGSNFTLKIRSTKLEDSAMYFCASSYRRPNTGELFFGEGSRLTVL.

The chain combines TRBV28 with TRBJ1-2; D is perhaps TRBD1 (5 bases). CDR1 MDHEN and CDR2 SYDVKM come from the germline V gene. The CDR3 extends over 13 amino acids. Trimming cost V 9 bases and J 0 bases, with 11 bases left between them. CDR3: CASNRITNYGYTF. The CDR3 DNA reads as TGTGCCAGTAACAGGATAACTAACTATGGCTACACCTTC.

The chain links TRBV10-3 to TRBJ2-1; unclear D gene. V was cut by 8 bases and J by 0 bases, with 14 bases left in between. CDR1 and CDR2 from the germline V gene are ENHRY and SYGVKD. This CDR3 has 15 amino acids. The CDR3 spells CAISSIVSSYNEQFF. The CDR3 DNA reads as TGTGCCATCTCATCGATAGTGAGCTCCTACAATGAGCAGTTCTTC.

CDR3 loop: CASSLQGVMGEAFF. In DNA form, the CDR3 reads TGTGCCAGCTCACTCCAGGGGGTTATGGGTGAAGCTTTCTTT. The V call is TRBV18, the J call TRBJ1-1; 7 bases match TRBD1. The CDR3 contains 14 residues. The V gene's germline CDR1 is KGHSH and CDR2 LQKENI. Losses at the gene ends were 4 bases for V and 7 bases for J; bases not matched to a gene: 9.

This chain joins TRBV7-3 and TRBJ2-3; D gene ambiguous. There are 13 residues in the CDR3. The germline V gene has CDR1 SGHTA and CDR2 FQGTGA. Trimming cost V 4 bases and J 3 bases, with 8 bases left between them. CDR3 residues: CASSSDGTDTQYF. The CDR3 DNA reads as TGTGCCAGCAGCTCCGACGGGACAGATACGCAGTATTTT.

V gene TRBV30 combines with J gene TRBJ2-7; 7 bases align to TRBD2. CDR3 length: 15 residues. Trimming removed 5 bases from V and 5 bases from J; junction bases left unmatched: 15. The germline V gene encodes CDR1 GTSNPN and CDR2 SVGIG (reference sequence). The CDR3: CAWGRAGYPPHEQYF. Written as DNA, the CDR3 is TGTGCCTGGGGTCGAGCGGGGTACCCCCCCCACGAGCAGTACTTC.

The chain recombines TRBV7-6 with TRBJ2-7; 12 bases are a match to TRBD1. CDR1 SGHVS and CDR2 FNYEAQ come from the germline V gene. The CDR3 has 17 residues. The J segment lost 4 bases and the V segment lost 7 bases, leaving 14 bases of the junction unmatched. The CDR3 DNA reads as TGTGCCAGCACCTCGGGGGACAGGGGGCCCCTCTTTTACGAGCAGTACTTC. Translated: CASTSGDRGPLFYEQYF. Based on the CDR3 plus reference TRBV7-6 and TRBJ2-7, the full variable domain is GAGVSQSPRYKVTKRGQDVALRCDPISGHVSLYWYRQALGQGPEFLTYFNYEAQQDKSGLPNDRFSAERPEGSISTLTIQRTEQRDSAMYRCASTSGDRGPLFYEQYFGPGTRLTVT.

The chain employs TRBV7-2 and TRBJ2-7, with TRBD2 matching 12 bases. This CDR3 region has 14 residues. With V trimmed by 5 bases and J by 5 bases, 4 bases remained unmatched. CDR1 and CDR2 (germline): SGHTA, FQGNSA. CDR3 protein: CASSAGLAGHEQYF. CDR3 coding DNA: TGTGCCAGCAGCGCGGGACTAGCGGGTCACGAGCAGTACTTC.

This clone was recorded once. The chain uses TRBV4-2 and TRBJ2-7, with TRBD2 matching over 14 bases. The CDR3 is made up of 20 amino acids. V was pared by 1 base and J by 5 bases, with 16 bases of the junction left unmatched. Looked up from germline, CDR1 is LGHNA and CDR2 is YNFKEQ. The CDR3, as DNA: TGTGCCAGCAGCCAAGTCTTTTGGCCGAAAGGGGGACTAGCGGGAGACGAGCAGTACTTC. Its translation: CASSQVFWPKGGLAGDEQYF.

This clone has only a few counts. The chain combines TRBV7-9 with TRBJ2-3, with 11 bases that match TRBD2. CDR3 size: 15 residues. Germline V lookup: CDR1 SEHNR, CDR2 FQNEAQ (reference sequence). V lost 5 bases and J lost 1; bases outside the gene matches: 2. This CDR3 is CASSQTSGGTDTQYF. DNA for the CDR3: TGTGCCAGCAGCCAGACTAGCGGGGGCACAGATACGCAGTATTTT.

V and J are TRBV7-2 and TRBJ1-4; TRBD1 matches 7 bases. With V trimmed by 5 bases and J by 2 bases, 5 bases remained unmatched. Germline V gene data show CDR1 as SGHTA and CDR2 as FQGNSA. This CDR3 contains 15 residues. Here the CDR3 DNA reads TGTGCCAGCAGCCGATCAGGGGGTACTAATGAAAAACTGTTTTTT. This sequence encodes CASSRSGGTNEKLFF.

The chain has TRBV19 and TRBJ1-5; no firm D call. The CDR3 covers 14 residues. Trimming cost V 8 bases and J 3 bases, with 14 bases left between them. The germline CDR1 and CDR2 sequences are LNHDA and SQIVND (reference sequence). CDR3 nucleotide sequence: TGTGCCAGTCGCTCTGTGACACTCAATCAGCCCCAGCATTTT. Protein product: CASRSVTLNQPQHF.

As DNA, the CDR3 is TGCAGCGTTGAAGTGGACAGGGAAGGCACTGAAGCTTTCTTT. It is translated as CSVEVDREGTEAFF. The V call is TRBV29-1, the J call TRBJ1-1; 8 nucleotides agree with TRBD1. V gave up 1 base and J gave up 4 bases; unmatched junction bases: 5. This CDR3 comprises 14 residues. Germline CDR1 SQVTM, CDR2 ANQGSEA.

CDR3 in amino acids: CASSQLAGRNYEQYF. The DNA for the CDR3 is TGTGCCAGCAGCCAACTAGCGGGCAGGAACTACGAGCAGTACTTC. The V gene is TRBV7-2, the J gene TRBJ2-7; 9 bases line up with TRBD2. With V trimmed by 5 bases and J by 3 bases, 8 bases remained unmatched. Per germline, CDR1 SGHTA and CDR2 FQGNSA. The CDR3 runs 15 residues.

This clone has only a few counts. This chain connects TRBV11-2 to TRBJ2-7, with D maybe TRBD1 (5 bases). The germline V gene encodes CDR1 SGHAT and CDR2 FQNNGV. The length of the CDR3 is 15 residues. The ends were cut back, 0 bases at V and 2 bases at J, with 11 bases in the middle. DNA for the CDR3: TGTGCCAGCAGCTTAGAGTTTGGGGCCGCCTACGAGCAGTACTTC. Translated, it gives CASSLEFGAAYEQYF.

V is TRBV6-1 and J is TRBJ2-3; D might be TRBD1 (6 bases). CDR1 and CDR2 (germline): MNHNS, SASEGT. The CDR3 is made up of 14 amino acids. V lost 4 bases to trimming and J lost 4 bases, with 12 bases between them. The CDR3 protein is CASSVGTYADTQYF. The CDR3 nucleotides read TGTGCCAGCAGTGTTGGGACATACGCAGATACGCAGTATTTT.

This sequence joins TRBV5-4 and TRBJ2-3; D is undetermined. This CDR3 has 13 residues. V was shortened by 2 bases and J by 3 bases, with 7 bases between the two germline ends. Germline lookup yields CDR1 SGHNT and CDR2 YYREEE (reference sequence). This chain's CDR3 is CASSFQTTDTQYF. DNA for the CDR3: TGTGCCAGCAGCTTCCAAACTACAGATACGCAGTATTTT.

This chain uses TRBV7-9 with TRBJ2-7; 9 bases line up with TRBD1. CDR1 is SEHNR and CDR2 is FQNEAQ in the germline V gene (reference sequence). J lost 2 bases, V lost 5 bases, and 10 bases had no gene match. The length of the CDR3 is 16 residues. As DNA, the CDR3 is TGTGCCAGCAGCATAAACCCGGGACAGGGTCCCTACGAGCAGTACTTC. It translates to CASSINPGQGPYEQYF.

CDR3: CASSVVCDYGYTF. Here the CDR3 DNA reads TGTGCCAGCAGCGTAGTATGCGACTATGGCTACACCTTC. The chain carries TRBV9 and TRBJ1-2, with D unresolved. The CDR3 length is 13 residues. The germline gives CDR1 SGDLS, CDR2 YYNGEE. V was shortened by 0 bases and J by 3 bases, with 6 bases between the two germline ends.

This rearrangement joins TRBV30 to TRBJ2-1; 7 bases match TRBD2. CDR3 length: 14 amino acids. V was clipped by 3 bases and J by 4 bases; unmatched bases: 6. CDR1 is GTSNPN and CDR2 is SVGIG in the germline V gene (reference sequence). Here the CDR3 reads CAWRNSGSYNEQFF. For the CDR3, the DNA is TGTGCCTGGAGAAATAGCGGGTCATACAATGAGCAGTTCTTC.